Included here is one T cell receptor (beta chain) sequence, with context. Its antigen is not known. This sample stems from a study of T-cell reconstitution after alpha-beta-depleted transplantation in children. The CDR3 covers 14 residues. Deletions cut 3 bases from V and 4 bases from J, with 12 bases between. CDR1 MGHDK and CDR2 SYGVNS come from the germline V gene. During its preparation, the TCRbeta library received unique molecular identifiers. TCRdb passed the PCR reads through MiXCR, listing each CDR3 protein once. The sample holds about 150,000 distinct CDR3 sequences, 8.5% to 10% seen once. The study, taken as a whole, reports: Newly generated T cells supplied most T-cell counts and diversity one year post-transplant.

The origin of this receptor is a female patient aged 2 to 10 who had a stem cell transplant for congenital amegakaryocytic thrombocytopenia, so the T cells may come from the graft donor. The chain uses TRBV25-1 and TRBJ2-5; D gene ambiguous. The source material was PBMCs, mostly from graft donor cells, sampled 180 days after TCRalphabeta/CD19-depleted stem cell transplant. CDR3 loop: CASSEDGYRETQYF. CDR3 in DNA: TGTGCCAGCAGTGAGGACGGTTATAGAGAGACCCAGTACTTC.